The 32 T cell receptor beta chains listed next were all sequenced from one sample in a study of blood T cell repertoires in COVID-19. Data came from immunoSEQ multiplex PCR; TCRdb stores just in-frame clones and leaves some out. The table includes 200,000 to 250,000 clones, approximately 90% detected once. The sequencing input was PBMCs or T cells enriched from blood (not recorded which). The receptors were gathered from a woman younger than 45 who had recovered from COVID-19.

This chain uses TRBV27 with TRBJ2-7; D gene ambiguous. V lost 8 bases and J lost 6, with 17 bases in between. The CDR3 runs to 13 residues. Looked up from germline, CDR1 is MNHEY and CDR2 is SMNVEV (reference sequence). The CDR3 loop is CASATGFRREQYF. In DNA, the CDR3 is TGTGCCAGCGCGACGGGTTTTCGGCGCGAGCAGTACTTC.

V usage is TRBV12-5 and J usage is TRBJ2-7; 8 bases are a match to TRBD2. J was trimmed by 8 bases and V by 1 base; bases with no gene match: 4. This CDR3 comprises 13 residues. The germline V gene has CDR1 LGHNT and CDR2 FRNRAP. The DNA for the CDR3 is TGTGCTAGTGGTTTGGGAGGACTAGCACAGCAGTACTTC. It specifies CASGLGGLAQQYF.

The chain joins TRBV27 to TRBJ2-4; D call uncertain. The CDR3 covers 14 residues. Germline CDR1 and CDR2: MNHEY and SMNVEV (reference sequence). V was trimmed by 3 bases and J by 4 bases, leaving 10 bases between them. CDR3 protein: CASSLSEAKNIQYF. Written as DNA, the CDR3 is TGTGCCAGCAGTTTGTCTGAAGCGAAAAACATTCAGTACTTC.

The CDR3 DNA is TGTGCCAGCAGCCAAGGGGCCCCCGAGATCTTCTATGGCTACACCTTC. It is translated as CASSQGAPEIFYGYTF. The chain carries TRBV11-3 and TRBJ1-2; D possibly corresponds to TRBD1 (5 bases). This CDR3 contains 16 residues. V was shortened by 5 bases and J by 4 bases, with 20 bases between the two germline ends. Germline V gene sequence: CDR1 SGHNT, CDR2 YENEEA.

The V gene is TRBV15, the J gene TRBJ1-4; D might be TRBD1 (5 bases). The germline V and J ends were trimmed by 0 bases and 5 bases, with 10 bases remaining between them. This CDR3 comprises 15 residues. The germline CDR1 and CDR2 sequences are LNHNV and YYDKDF (reference sequence). The CDR3 DNA reads as TGTGCCACCAGCAGAGATCTTCGGGGGAATGAAAAACTGTTTTTT. Translated: CATSRDLRGNEKLFF.

The chain couples TRBV4-1 to TRBJ1-4; 8 nucleotides match TRBD1. CDR1 and CDR2 from the germline V gene are MGHRA and YSYEKL. Unmatched junction bases numbered 3, after V lost 5 bases and J lost 1 base. The CDR3 has 15 amino acids. CDR3 sequence: CASSIDRGTNEKLFF. The DNA for the CDR3 is TGCGCCAGCAGCATCGACAGGGGAACTAATGAAAAACTGTTTTTT.

V usage is TRBV19 and J usage is TRBJ2-1; TRBD2 might be the D (6 bases). This CDR3 has 13 amino acids. Germline-derived CDR1 and CDR2 are LNHDA and SQIVND (reference sequence). V was trimmed by 4 bases and J by 5 bases, leaving 9 bases between them. The CDR3 region has the DNA TGTGCCAGTAGTAGCGGGGCACACAATGAGCAGTTCTTC. It encodes CASSSGAHNEQFF.

This chain links TRBV7-9 with TRBJ1-2; 7 bases are a match to TRBD1. The germline V gene encodes CDR1 SEHNR and CDR2 FQNEAQ (reference sequence). The CDR3 runs to 16 residues. V dropped 2 bases and J dropped 8; count of bases not matched to a gene: 14. CDR3 DNA: TGTGCCAGCAGCTTAAGGGAGACAGGGACGTATCGAGGCTACACCTTC. This gives the protein CASSLRETGTYRGYTF.

The chain is built from TRBV5-4 and TRBJ2-5; a weak D match, TRBD1 (5 bases). There are 14 residues in the CDR3. Germline V lookup: CDR1 SGHNT, CDR2 YYREEE (reference sequence). V shed 2 bases and J shed 2 bases, with 10 bases lying between them. CDR3 sequence reads: CASSFRQYQETQYF. CDR3 bases: TGTGCCAGCAGCTTTAGACAGTATCAAGAGACCCAGTACTTC.

J is TRBJ2-1 and V is TRBV6-5, with 8 bases lining up with TRBD2. V trimming: 0 bases; J trimming: 0 bases; junction bases outside the gene matches: 1. Germline V gives CDR1 MNHEY, CDR2 SVGAGI. There are 16 residues in the CDR3. For the CDR3, the DNA is TGTGCCAGCAGTTACTCCGGGACTAGCTCCTACAATGAGCAGTTCTTC. It specifies CASSYSGTSSYNEQFF.

The CDR3 DNA reads as TGCGCCAGCAGTGCGGTCAGCGAGCGGTGTTTCAATGAGCAGTTCTTC. Its translation: CASSAVSERCFNEQFF. The chain couples TRBV10-1 to TRBJ2-1; TRBD2 might be the D (5 bases). CDR3 length equals 16 residues. Germline CDR1 reads WNHNN; CDR2 reads SYGVQD (reference sequence). V was shortened by 4 bases and J by 6 bases, with 19 bases between the two germline ends.

This chain links TRBV29-1 with TRBJ2-1; TRBD2 matches 8 bases. CDR3 length: 14 amino acids. The germline CDR1 and CDR2 sequences are SQVTM and ANQGSEA. The J segment lost 4 bases and the V segment lost 1 base, leaving 3 bases of the junction unmatched. CDR3 nucleotide sequence: TGCAGCGTTGAAGGGCGGGGGGCATACAATGAGCAGTTCTTC. Translated: CSVEGRGAYNEQFF.

The rearrangement links TRBV7-9 to TRBJ2-3; 14 bases align to TRBD2. The CDR3 runs to 18 residues. J gave up 0 bases and V 10 bases, and 12 bases lay outside the gene matches. Germline loops: CDR1 SEHNR, CDR2 FQNEAQ (reference sequence). CDR3 sequence (DNA): TGTGCCACAGAACGGGGACTAGCGGGGGTTACTAGCACAGATACGCAGTATTTT. This sequence encodes CATERGLAGVTSTDTQYF.

The chain joins TRBV4-3 to TRBJ2-3, with TRBD1 matching 7 bases. The CDR3 has 16 residues. The junction had 9 bases not matched to a gene; V was cut back by 0 bases and J by 6 bases. Germline V gene data show CDR1 as LGHNA and CDR2 as YSLEER. For the CDR3, the DNA is TGCGCCAGCAGCCAAGAGGTAGGGGGCCCCATTGATACGCAGTATTTT. It yields the protein CASSQEVGGPIDTQYF.

The gene calls are TRBV3-1 (or the pseudogene TRBV3-2) and TRBJ1-2; 7 bases fit TRBD1. The CDR3 loop spans 13 amino acids. Germline V gene data show CDR1 as LGHDT and CDR2 as YNNKEL (reference sequence). The ends lost 4 bases at V and 3 bases at J; junction bases unmatched: 2. In nucleotides, the CDR3 is TGTGCCAGCAGCCCCAGGGGGGACTATGGCTACACCTTC. Amino acid sequence: CASSPRGDYGYTF.

The chain employs TRBV4-3 and TRBJ2-2; the D is unclear. CDR1 is LGHNA and CDR2 is YSLEER in the germline V gene. V was pared by 0 bases and J by 3 bases, with 5 bases between. The CDR3 has 14 residues. CDR3 bases: TGCGCCAGCAGCCAAGACACTTACACCGGGGAGCTGTTTTTT. This sequence encodes CASSQDTYTGELFF.

V and J are TRBV29-1 and TRBJ1-4; maybe TRBD1 (6 bases). The CDR3 consists of 13 residues. Trimming removed 6 bases at V and 8 bases at J, with 16 bases between. Per germline, CDR1 SQVTM and CDR2 ANQGSEA. The CDR3 reads CSVERAGEEKLFF. In DNA, the CDR3 is TGCAGCGTGGAGAGGGCAGGGGAGGAAAAACTGTTTTTT.

The chain links TRBV7-2 to TRBJ2-7, with 10 bases fitting TRBD2. The ends lost 5 bases at V and 2 bases at J; junction bases unmatched: 9. Per germline, CDR1 SGHTA and CDR2 FQGNSA. The CDR3 has 16 amino acids. The CDR3: CASSLSGGVGTYEQYF. In nucleotides, the CDR3 is TGTGCCAGCAGCCTCAGCGGGGGGGTTGGGACCTACGAGCAGTACTTC.

The chain employs TRBV15 and TRBJ1-3; D perhaps matches TRBD1 (5 bases). The ends were cut back, 0 bases at V and 2 bases at J, with 14 bases in the middle. The CDR3 runs 17 residues. The V gene's germline CDR1 is LNHNV and CDR2 YYDKDF (reference sequence). The CDR3 nucleotides are TGTGCCACCAGCAGAGACCGGGGGAGGGCGACTGGAAACACCATATATTTT. This translates into CATSRDRGRATGNTIYF.

This clone was seen just once. The genes are TRBV10-3 and TRBJ1-2; 8 nucleotides align to TRBD1. The CDR3 has 15 amino acids. V gave up 8 bases and J gave up 3 bases; unmatched junction bases: 11. CDR1 and CDR2 from the germline V gene are ENHRY and SYGVKD. CDR3 nucleotide sequence: TGTGCCATCTTCGGACAGGGAAGGAGGGACTATGGCTACACCTTC. Translated, it gives CAIFGQGRRDYGYTF.

This clone was detected a few times. CDR3 loop: CASGQQGIYNEQFF. The CDR3 DNA follows: TGTGCCAGTGGCCAGCAGGGTATCTACAATGAGCAGTTCTTC. The genes are TRBV19 and TRBJ2-1; D might be TRBD1 (5 bases). Trimming cost V 8 bases and J 3 bases, with 14 bases left between them. Germline V gene sequence: CDR1 LNHDA, CDR2 SQIVND (reference sequence). The CDR3 covers 14 residues.

The CDR3 sequence: CASSPGTEDNEQFF. Written as DNA, the CDR3 is TGTGCCAGCAGCCCTGGGACAGAAGACAATGAGCAGTTCTTC. The V gene is TRBV7-3, the J gene TRBJ2-1; the match to TRBD1 covers 7 bases. Losses at the gene ends were 5 bases for V and 5 bases for J; bases not matched to a gene: 6. This CDR3 is 14 amino acids long. Germline CDR1 reads SGHTA; CDR2 reads FQGTGA.

This clone was picked up one time. This chain joins TRBV19 and TRBJ2-3, with D unclear. The CDR3 has 14 amino acids. Germline CDR1 reads LNHDA; CDR2 reads SQIVND (reference sequence). The V end was cut by 5 bases, the J end by 5 bases, with 14 bases between. In nucleotides, the CDR3 is TGTGCCAGTAGTCTGGAGACGACCGTAGATACGCAGTATTTT. Protein product: CASSLETTVDTQYF.

The CDR3 DNA sequence: TGCGCCAGCAGCGTACAGGGGGTAAGAATCGATTCACCCCTCCACTTT. Protein sequence: CASSVQGVRIDSPLHF. The J gene is TRBJ1-6, the V gene TRBV4-1; 8 nucleotides match TRBD1. Germline V gives CDR1 MGHRA, CDR2 YSYEKL. The J segment lost 8 bases and the V segment lost 5 bases, leaving 11 bases of the junction unmatched. The CDR3 consists of 16 residues.

This rearrangement joins TRBV4-2 to TRBJ2-7, with 7 bases aligning to TRBD2. Trimming took 1 base from V and 4 from J; bases not matched to a gene: 7. Germline lookup yields CDR1 LGHNA and CDR2 YNFKEQ. The CDR3 runs to 15 residues. CDR3: CASSQAQSGTYEQYF. CDR3 bases: TGTGCCAGCAGCCAAGCGCAAAGCGGGACGTACGAGCAGTACTTC.

The rearrangement uses TRBV10-3 and TRBJ2-1; 14 bases are shared with TRBD2. CDR1 and CDR2 from the germline V gene are ENHRY and SYGVKD. This CDR3 comprises 18 residues. Germline trimming cut 0 bases from V and 5 bases from J; bases unmatched to any gene: 6. CDR3 amino acids: CAISESKTSGGVNNEQFF. CDR3 DNA sequence: TGTGCCATCAGTGAGTCGAAGACTAGCGGGGGGGTAAACAATGAGCAGTTCTTC.

V gene TRBV6-2 or TRBV6-3 combines with J gene TRBJ2-1; the match to TRBD2 covers 7 bases. The germline gives CDR1 MNHEY, CDR2 SVGEGT. The CDR3 has 17 residues. J gave up 4 bases and V 5 bases, and 14 bases lay outside the gene matches. CDR3 amino acids: CASSDHTSAASYNEQFF. The CDR3 DNA reads TGTGCCAGCAGTGACCATACTAGCGCAGCAAGTTACAATGAGCAGTTCTTC.

This chain connects TRBV7-8 to TRBJ1-1; D ambiguous. Trimming took off 5 bases at V and 4 bases at J, with 11 bases between the two ends. Germline lookup yields CDR1 SGHVS and CDR2 FQNEAQ. The CDR3 has 13 residues. For the CDR3, the DNA is TGTGCCAGCAGCCGTGGACTAGTCACTGAAGCTTTCTTT. Translated: CASSRGLVTEAFF. Filled out from reference TRBV7-8 and TRBJ1-1, the complete variable domain reads GAGVSQSPRYKVAKRGQDVALRCDPISGHVSLFWYQQALGQGPEFLTYFQNEAQLDKSGLPSDRFFAERPEGSVSTLKIQRTQQEDSAVYLCASSRGLVTEAFFGQGTRLTVV.

CDR3 protein: CASSWDRTSTDTQYF. The CDR3 coding sequence is TGTGCCAGCAGCTGGGACAGAACTAGCACAGATACGCAGTATTTT. This chain joins TRBV7-2 and TRBJ2-3; TRBD1 agrees at 7 bases. CDR1 SGHTA and CDR2 FQGNSA come from the germline V gene. V dropped 4 bases and J dropped 0; count of bases not matched to a gene: 4. The CDR3 is 15 residues long.

The genes are TRBV7-8 and TRBJ1-1, with D tentatively TRBD1 (5 bases). Germline values: CDR1 SGHVS, CDR2 FQNEAQ. The CDR3 has 14 residues. The V gene lost 4 bases and the J gene lost 4 bases, with 13 bases spanning the gap. CDR3 protein: CASSSRGGGTEAFF. Here the CDR3 DNA reads TGTGCCAGCAGCTCAAGGGGAGGCGGCACTGAAGCTTTCTTT.

The chain has TRBV5-1 and TRBJ2-5; TRBD2 matches 11 bases. The germline V gene encodes CDR1 SGHRS and CDR2 YFSETQ. The CDR3 covers 15 residues. With 1 base clipped from V and 5 bases from J, the junction kept 4 bases outside the gene matches. CDR3 bases: TGCGCCAGCAGCTTGATGACTAGCGGGGTGGAGACCCAGTACTTC. Its protein is CASSLMTSGVETQYF.

The V and J genes are TRBV9 and TRBJ2-1, with 9 positions matching TRBD1. Germline V lookup: CDR1 SGDLS, CDR2 YYNGEE. The V gene end was trimmed by 2 bases and the J gene end by 4 bases; junction bases not matched to a gene: 4. The CDR3 is 15 residues long. The CDR3 sequence is CASSVTGGVYNEQFF. The CDR3 nucleotides are TGTGCCAGCAGCGTGACAGGGGGTGTATACAATGAGCAGTTCTTC.